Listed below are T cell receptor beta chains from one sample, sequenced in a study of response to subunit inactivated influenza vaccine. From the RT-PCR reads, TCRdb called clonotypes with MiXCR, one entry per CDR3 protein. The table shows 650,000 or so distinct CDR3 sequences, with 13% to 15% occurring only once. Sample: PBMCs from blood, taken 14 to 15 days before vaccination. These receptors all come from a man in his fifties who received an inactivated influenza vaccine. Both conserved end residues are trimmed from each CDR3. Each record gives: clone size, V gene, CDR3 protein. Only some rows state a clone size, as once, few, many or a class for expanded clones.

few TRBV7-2 ASSTRTGPATNEKLF
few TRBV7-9 ATSYRGPFYEQY
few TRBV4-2 ASSQEDSSSGNTIY
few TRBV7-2 ASSSQGMGYGYT
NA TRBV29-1 SVPGPGDYEQY
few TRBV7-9 ASSLDREVGNQPQH
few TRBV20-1 SARDLGQGALETQY
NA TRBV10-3 AISSGQYSDTQY
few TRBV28 ASSLKARTKGYSNQPQH
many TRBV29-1 SVPPNGVTYNEQF
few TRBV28 ASSLYAGSVTEAF
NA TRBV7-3 ASSLTRTSGSRNEQF
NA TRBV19 ASRQPSNTEAF
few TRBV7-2 ASSLDGDGYEQY
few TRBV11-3 ASSLAGQATNEQF
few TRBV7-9 ASSFKGASEKLF
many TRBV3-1 ASSRAFSYEQY
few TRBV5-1 ASSLASSGSNEQY
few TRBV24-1 ATSDTTSYNEQF
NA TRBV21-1 ASSEKKADLNTEAF
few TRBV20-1 SAWGGYGYT
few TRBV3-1 ASSLGLAGGRNEQF
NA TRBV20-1 SAGTGGNYGYT
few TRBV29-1 SVAATRAPIYGYT
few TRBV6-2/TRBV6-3 ASSHQGNEQF
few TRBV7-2 ASSLVGTGAEYEQY
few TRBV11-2 ASSLDEQGDYGYT
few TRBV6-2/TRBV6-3 ASSLSPTHQETQY
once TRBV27 ASSNGPRTMRQF
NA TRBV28 ASSTEGGSTDTQY
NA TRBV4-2 ASSPVTGKGSYEQY
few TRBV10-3 AIRGTYEQY
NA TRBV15 ATSRDGGSGANVLT
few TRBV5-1 ASRPGPLETQY
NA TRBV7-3 ASSPTDRSWYNEQF
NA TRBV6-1 ASSPAEVPSWF
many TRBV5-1 ASSLRASYNEQF
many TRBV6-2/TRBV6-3 ASRTNSVEQY
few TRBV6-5 ASSHEGGYNSPLH
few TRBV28 ASSRGVLEQY
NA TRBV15 ATSRDVYPGQANTGELF